The 27 T cell receptor beta chains given below trace back to one sample, sequenced in a study of post-analysis software for immune sequencing data. Their recognized antigens are unknown. Study-wide results and limits: In patients, TRBV5-6, TRBV5-1 and TRBV20-1 belonged to five TRBV segments found more frequently than in controls.

Unique molecular identifiers tagged the TCR beta cDNA libraries. MiXCR, applied by TCRdb to the PCR reads, yields one record per CDR3 protein. The sample yields more than 350,000 distinct CDR3 sequences, about 40% seen once. Sequencing was done on a sample of blood. All receptors derive from a girl aged 2-15 years with multiple sclerosis.

The table lists this clonotype with a few counts. V gene TRBV5-1 combines with J gene TRBJ1-2; 8 bases line up with TRBD1. Germline V CDR1 and CDR2: SGHRS, YFSETQ. The CDR3 loop spans 14 amino acids. With 0 bases clipped from V and 6 bases from J, the junction kept 4 bases outside the gene matches. Here the CDR3 reads CASSLGGQADGYTF. As DNA, the CDR3 is TGCGCCAGCAGCTTGGGGGGACAGGCGGATGGCTACACCTTC.

V usage is TRBV29-1 and J usage is TRBJ2-1, with D maybe TRBD1 (6 bases). The CDR3 covers 13 residues. V lost 4 bases, J lost 4 bases, and 11 bases lay in between. Per the germline V gene, CDR1 is SQVTM and CDR2 is ANQGSEA. The CDR3 here is CSVVGARYNEQFF. CDR3 in DNA: TGCAGCGTTGTGGGGGCCCGATACAATGAGCAGTTCTTC.

This clonotype was seen only a few times. V and J are TRBV29-1 and TRBJ2-3; 7 bases match TRBD1. V lost 5 bases, J lost 0 bases, and 5 bases stayed unmatched. Germline V gene data show CDR1 as SQVTM and CDR2 as ANQGSEA. This CDR3 comprises 14 residues. The CDR3 bases are TGCAGCGTTCCCCCGACAGGGAGCACAGATACGCAGTATTTT. Its translation: CSVPPTGSTDTQYF.

This clonotype was seen a few times. This chain links TRBV4-2 with TRBJ1-5; 8 nucleotides align to TRBD1. V shed 0 bases and J 4 bases; nucleotides not matched to a gene: 8. The CDR3 loop spans 17 amino acids. Germline loops: CDR1 LGHNA, CDR2 YNFKEQ. The CDR3, as DNA: TGTGCCAGCAGCCAAGACGGACAGGGAAGGGTGAATCAGCCCCAGCATTTT. Translation gives CASSQDGQGRVNQPQHF.

Only a few counts were recorded for this clonotype. V and J are TRBV29-1 and TRBJ1-2, with 9 bases aligning to TRBD1. V was pared by 0 bases and J by 1 base, with 6 bases of the junction left unmatched. Germline assignment: CDR1 SQVTM and CDR2 ANQGSEA. This CDR3 is 16 amino acids long. CDR3 nucleotides: TGCAGCGTTGAAGAAACGGGGACAGGGAGTAACTATGGCTACACCTTC. Translating gives CSVEETGTGSNYGYTF.

On this clonotype itself: At one end the junction does not follow the germline gene, possibly because of a read error. The V call is TRBV7-7, the J call TRBJ2-7; no clear D gene. The CDR3 is 16 amino acids. Germline loops: CDR1 SSHAT, CDR2 FNYEAQ (reference sequence). CDR3 coding DNA: TGTGCTAGCAGCCCCGGCCCCACCGAAACCTCCTACGAGCAGTACTTC. It translates to CASSPGPTETSYEQYF.

This clonotype was seen a handful of times. The chain recombines TRBV6-2 or TRBV6-3 with TRBJ2-3; 7 nucleotides match TRBD2. Germline V CDR1 and CDR2: MNHEY, SVGEGT. The ends lost 10 bases at V and 6 bases at J; junction bases unmatched: 16. CDR3 length: 15 amino acids. The CDR3 region is CATRSSGTGRDTQYF. CDR3 nucleotide sequence: TGTGCCACCCGGTCTAGCGGAACCGGTAGGGATACGCAGTATTTT.

This clonotype showed up just once. The chain carries TRBV28 and TRBJ1-5; possible D gene TRBD1, 6 bases. The CDR3 consists of 15 residues. From germline, CDR1 is MDHEN and CDR2 SYDVKM. The ends were cut back, 4 bases at V and 0 bases at J, with 10 bases in the middle. For the CDR3, the DNA is TGTGCCAGCAGTTGCCAGGGGAATAGCAATCAGCCCCAGCATTTT. Translated: CASSCQGNSNQPQHF.

This rearrangement joins TRBV29-1 to TRBJ1-1, with D uncertain. The CDR3 spans 12 residues. V lost 3 bases to trimming and J lost 11 bases, with 16 bases between them. Germline lookup yields CDR1 SQVTM and CDR2 ANQGSEA. DNA of the CDR3: TGCAGCGTTGATTCTAGTTCCGGCGTGGCTTTCTTT. Encoded protein: CSVDSSSGVAFF.

This chain joins TRBV7-8 and TRBJ2-1; 10 bases map to TRBD2. The CDR3 consists of 20 residues. CDR1 SGHVS and CDR2 FQNEAQ come from the germline V gene. J lost 5 bases, V lost 0 bases, and 16 bases had no gene match. The CDR3 protein is CASSLAWRLAGKTGHNEQFF. DNA for the CDR3: TGTGCCAGCAGCTTAGCGTGGAGACTAGCGGGCAAGACGGGCCACAATGAGCAGTTCTTC.

Comments on this clonotype: Relative to the germline gene, one junction end is altered; a read error may explain this. V and J are TRBV30 and TRBJ2-1; 7 bases are a match to TRBD2. Germline CDR1 and CDR2: GTSNPN and SVGIG (reference sequence). CDR3 length equals 15 residues. The CDR3 bases are TGTGTCTGGACTTTTAGAGCGGGGTCCTACAATGAGCAGTTCTTC. Translation gives CVWTFRAGSYNEQFF. Full variable domain (rest looked up from reference TRBV30 and TRBJ2-1): SQTIHQWPATLVQPVGSPLSLECTVEGTSNPNLYWYRQAAGRGLQLLFYSVGIGQISSEVPQNLSASRPQDRQFILSSKKLLLSDSGFYLCVWTFRAGSYNEQFFGPGTRLTVL.

The V and J genes are TRBV7-3 and TRBJ2-1; D possibly corresponds to TRBD2 (6 bases). Trimming cost V 1 base and J 4 bases, with 14 bases left between them. Germline V CDR1 and CDR2: SGHTA, FQGTGA. The CDR3 has 16 amino acids. The CDR3 DNA reads as TGTGCCAGCAGCTTAATTGGAGGGGTTATTTACAATGAGCAGTTCTTC. Its protein product is CASSLIGGVIYNEQFF. The variable domain in full, completed from reference TRBV7-3 and TRBJ2-1, reads GAGVSQTPSNKVTEKGKYVELRCDPISGHTALYWYRQSLGQGPEFLIYFQGTGAADDSGLPNDRFFAVRPEGSVSTLKIQRTERGDSAVYLCASSLIGGVIYNEQFFGPGTRLTVL.

The chain joins TRBV4-1 to TRBJ2-3, with 11 bases matching TRBD2. Per germline, CDR1 MGHRA and CDR2 YSYEKL. The CDR3 spans 17 residues. The J segment lost 0 bases and the V segment lost 3 bases, leaving 5 bases of the junction unmatched. The CDR3 here is CASSHLAGGHSTDTQYF. The CDR3 bases are TGCGCCAGCAGCCATCTAGCGGGAGGTCATAGCACAGATACGCAGTATTTT.

This rearrangement joins TRBV29-1 to TRBJ2-3; 8 bases are a match to TRBD2. The CDR3 is 16 residues long. In germline, CDR1 is SQVTM, CDR2 ANQGSEA. Trimming cost V 7 bases and J 0 bases; bases outside gene matches: 12. CDR3 region: CSARNVASGSTDTQYF. The CDR3 DNA is TGCAGCGCCAGAAATGTTGCTAGCGGGAGCACAGATACGCAGTATTTT.

The gene calls are TRBV7-2 and TRBJ2-3; D might be TRBD2 (5 bases). This CDR3 has 16 amino acids. Germline-derived CDR1 and CDR2 are SGHTA and FQGNSA. V lost 2 bases and J 5 bases, leaving 17 bases between the germline ends. The CDR3 loop reads CASSLKFRGEVDTQYF. The CDR3 nucleotides read TGTGCCAGCAGCTTAAAGTTTCGGGGAGAGGTAGATACGCAGTATTTT.

The chain combines TRBV12-3 or TRBV12-4 with TRBJ2-1, with 7 bases matching TRBD1. This CDR3 comprises 14 residues. J gave up 2 bases and V 6 bases, and 4 bases lay outside the gene matches. The CDR3 nucleotides are TGTGCCAGCAGAGCCAGGGGGACCTACAATGAGCAGTTCTTC. Its protein is CASRARGTYNEQFF.

The chain carries TRBV2 and TRBJ1-1, with D possibly being TRBD1 (6 bases). Trimming removed 7 bases from V and 4 bases from J, with 16 bases in between. The CDR3 spans 14 residues. Germline assignment: CDR1 SNHLY and CDR2 FYNNEI. The CDR3 bases are TGTGCCAGCATCCCACGGGGGGCATTCACTGAAGCTTTCTTT. It yields the protein CASIPRGAFTEAFF.

The CDR3 nucleotides are TGTGCCAGCAGCATAGGCGGACCGTATGGCTACACCTTC. This codes for CASSIGGPYGYTF. The rearrangement uses TRBV7-9 and TRBJ1-2; D unclear. Trimming left V 5 bases short and J 5 bases short, with 12 bases between. Germline V gives CDR1 SEHNR, CDR2 FQNEAQ (reference sequence). This CDR3 spans 13 amino acids.

Only a few counts were recorded for this clonotype. In DNA form, the CDR3 reads TGCGCCAGCAGCTTGATTCCGGGACAGGAATACAATGAGCAGTTCTTC. Amino acid sequence: CASSLIPGQEYNEQFF. J is TRBJ2-1 and V is TRBV5-1, with 8 bases aligning to TRBD1. The germline gives CDR1 SGHRS, CDR2 YFSETQ. V shed 1 base and J 4 bases; nucleotides not matched to a gene: 7. This CDR3 contains 16 residues.

V is TRBV27 and J is TRBJ1-2, with TRBD1 identical over 10 bases. The CDR3 has 14 amino acids. CDR1 and CDR2 (germline): MNHEY, SMNVEV (reference sequence). V shed 8 bases, J shed 4 bases, and the junction held 7 bases outside the gene matches. CDR3 coding DNA: TGTGCCAGCGGGAGGGACAGGGGCGCCTATGGCTACACCTTC. It encodes CASGRDRGAYGYTF.

The chain recombines TRBV29-1 with TRBJ2-4; 9 bases line up with TRBD1. With the DNA end fitting TRBJ2-7 better, the J assignment may be wrong. CDR1 is SQVTM and CDR2 is ANQGSEA in the germline V gene. The CDR3 length is 12 residues. For the CDR3, the DNA is TGCAGCGTTGAGGGACAGGGTTACGAGCAGTACTTC. Protein sequence: CSVEGQGYEQYF.

The rearrangement links TRBV15 to TRBJ2-1; maybe TRBD1 (5 bases). V lost 6 bases to trimming and J lost 3 bases, with 21 bases between them. The CDR3 length is 17 residues. Looked up from germline, CDR1 is LNHNV and CDR2 is YYDKDF (reference sequence). As DNA, the CDR3 is TGTGCCACCAGTAGAAAACAGGCGCCGCTCCTCTACAATGAGCAGTTCTTC. This translates into CATSRKQAPLLYNEQFF.

A few counts support this clonotype. The gene calls are TRBV3-1 and TRBJ1-2, with D possibly TRBD1 on 5 matching bases. The germline V gene has CDR1 LGHDT and CDR2 YNNKEL (reference sequence). The length of the CDR3 is 19 residues. Trimming removed 3 bases at V and 4 bases at J, with 27 bases between. The CDR3 DNA is TGTGCCAGCAGCCAGCCCCTTGGGGGACGGACCGAGAGCGGCTATGGCTACACCTTC. Encoded protein: CASSQPLGGRTESGYGYTF.

In its sample, this clonotype was seen a few times. The chain recombines TRBV20-1 with TRBJ2-4, with 7 bases that match TRBD1. The closer fit of TRBJ2-7 to the DNA end suggests the J call may be wrong. CDR3 length equals 13 residues. Per the germline V gene, CDR1 is DFQATT and CDR2 is SNEGSKA (reference sequence). The CDR3 bases are TGCAGTGCTAGAGTACAGGGGTCCATCGAGCAGTACTTC. Its protein is CSARVQGSIEQYF.

The chain links TRBV20-1 to TRBJ2-3, with unresolved D. Germline CDR1 and CDR2: DFQATT and SNEGSKA (reference sequence). The CDR3 runs 16 residues. V shed 2 bases and J shed 0 bases, with 15 bases lying between them. CDR3 sequence: CSARIFGRRSTDTQYF. CDR3 in DNA: TGCAGTGCTAGAATATTCGGGCGGCGTAGCACAGATACGCAGTATTTT.

In DNA, the CDR3 is TGTGCCAGTTTTCCAGGGAATTCACCCCTCCACTTT. It specifies CASFPGNSPLHF. The J gene is TRBJ1-6, the V gene TRBV28, with D perhaps matching TRBD1 (5 bases). Per germline, CDR1 MDHEN and CDR2 SYDVKM. The germline V and J ends were trimmed by 9 bases and 7 bases, with 10 bases remaining between them. This CDR3 region has 12 residues. The variable domain in full, with the rest retrieved from reference TRBV28 and TRBJ1-6, is DVKVTQSSRYLVKRTGEKVFLECVQDMDHENMFWYRQDPGLGLRLIYFSYDVKMKEKGDIPEGYSVSREKKERFSLILESASTNQTSMYLCASFPGNSPLHFGNGTRLTVT.

This clonotype was seen a few times. This chain uses TRBV29-1 with TRBJ2-7, with D tentatively TRBD1 or TRBD2 (5 bases each). This CDR3 has 15 amino acids. Trimming stripped 1 base from V and 2 bases from J, with 15 bases between. Germline CDR1 and CDR2: SQVTM and ANQGSEA. DNA for the CDR3: TGCAGCGTTGAAGGAGGGCAGGGTCACCCCTACGAGCAGTACTTC. Protein: CSVEGGQGHPYEQYF.